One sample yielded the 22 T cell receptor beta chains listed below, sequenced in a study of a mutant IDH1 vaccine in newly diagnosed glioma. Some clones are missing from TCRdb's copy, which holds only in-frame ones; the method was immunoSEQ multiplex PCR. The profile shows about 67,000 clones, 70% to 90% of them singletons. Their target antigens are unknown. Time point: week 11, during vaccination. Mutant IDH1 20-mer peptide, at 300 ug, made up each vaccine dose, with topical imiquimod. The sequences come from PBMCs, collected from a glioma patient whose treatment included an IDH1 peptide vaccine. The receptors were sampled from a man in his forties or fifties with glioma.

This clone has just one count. The CDR3 DNA sequence: TGTGCCAGCAGTCCCCTAGCGGGAGCCTACGAGCAGTACTTC. As protein: CASSPLAGAYEQYF. The chain couples TRBV6-6 to TRBJ2-7; 10 bases agree with TRBD2. This CDR3 comprises 14 residues. The V segment lost 5 bases and the J segment 2 bases; nucleotides outside the gene matches: 3. Germline lookup yields CDR1 MNHNY and CDR2 SVGAGI (reference sequence).

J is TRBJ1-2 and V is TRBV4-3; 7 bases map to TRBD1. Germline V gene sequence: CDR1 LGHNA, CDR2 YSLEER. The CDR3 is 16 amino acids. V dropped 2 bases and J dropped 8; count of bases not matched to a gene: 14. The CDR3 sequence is CASSQTGVLTGWGYTF. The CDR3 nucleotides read TGCGCCAGCAGCCAAACAGGGGTCTTGACAGGGTGGGGCTACACCTTC.

The CDR3 DNA follows: TGTGCCAGCAGTTCCCGCACTGAAGCTTTCTTT. The encoded protein is CASSSRTEAFF. The chain employs TRBV6-5 and TRBJ1-1, with no clear D. The V end was cut by 4 bases, the J end by 4 bases, with 4 bases between. The length of the CDR3 is 11 residues. CDR1 and CDR2 (germline): MNHEY, SVGAGI.

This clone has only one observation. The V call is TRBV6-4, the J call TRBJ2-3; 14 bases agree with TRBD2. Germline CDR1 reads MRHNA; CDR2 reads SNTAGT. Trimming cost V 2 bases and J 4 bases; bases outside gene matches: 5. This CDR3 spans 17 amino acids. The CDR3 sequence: CASSDGTSGSSADTQYF. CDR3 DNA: TGTGCCAGCAGTGACGGGACTAGCGGGAGTTCGGCAGATACGCAGTATTTT.

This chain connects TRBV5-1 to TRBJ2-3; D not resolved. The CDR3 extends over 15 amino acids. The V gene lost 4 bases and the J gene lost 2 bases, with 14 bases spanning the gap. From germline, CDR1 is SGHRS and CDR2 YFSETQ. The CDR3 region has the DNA TGCGCCAGCAGCCCTGTCGACTCGATCACAGATACGCAGTATTTT. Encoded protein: CASSPVDSITDTQYF.

CDR3 in amino acids: CASSLYGQGTNEQYV. CDR3 DNA: TGTGCCAGCAGTCTTTACGGGCAGGGCACAAACGAGCAGTACGTC. This chain uses TRBV27 with TRBJ2-7; D is possibly TRBD1 (5 bases). The CDR3 has 15 amino acids. Germline values: CDR1 MNHEY, CDR2 SMNVEV (reference sequence). Trimming pared 5 bases from V and 5 bases from J, leaving 19 bases between.

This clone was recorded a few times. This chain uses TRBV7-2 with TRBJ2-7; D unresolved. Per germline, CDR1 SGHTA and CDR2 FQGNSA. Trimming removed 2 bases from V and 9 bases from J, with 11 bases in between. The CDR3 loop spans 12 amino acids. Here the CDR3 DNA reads TGTGCCAGCAGCTTAATTGGGCAGGCGCAGTACTTC. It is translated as CASSLIGQAQYF.

The CDR3 protein is CAIGPGQAPNEQFF. The CDR3, as DNA: TGTGCCATCGGCCCGGGACAGGCCCCCAATGAGCAGTTCTTC. The genes are TRBV10-3 and TRBJ2-1, with 8 bases lining up with TRBD1. There are 14 residues in the CDR3. The V gene end was trimmed by 8 bases and the J gene end by 6 bases; junction bases not matched to a gene: 9. Looked up from germline, CDR1 is ENHRY and CDR2 is SYGVKD.

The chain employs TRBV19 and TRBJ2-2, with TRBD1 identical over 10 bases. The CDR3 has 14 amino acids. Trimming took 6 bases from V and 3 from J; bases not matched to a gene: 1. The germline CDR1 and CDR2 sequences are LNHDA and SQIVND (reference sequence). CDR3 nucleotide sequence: TGTGCCAGTAGGGACAGGGGGGACACCGGGGAGCTGTTTTTT. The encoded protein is CASRDRGDTGELFF.

CDR3 protein: CASRLSSSNEQFF. The DNA for the CDR3 is TGTGCCAGCAGACTCTCTAGCTCCAATGAGCAGTTCTTC. The chain recombines TRBV28 with TRBJ2-1, with a tentative D call TRBD2 (5 bases). CDR3 length: 13 amino acids. V lost 6 bases and J lost 6, with 12 bases in between. Germline loops: CDR1 MDHEN, CDR2 SYDVKM.

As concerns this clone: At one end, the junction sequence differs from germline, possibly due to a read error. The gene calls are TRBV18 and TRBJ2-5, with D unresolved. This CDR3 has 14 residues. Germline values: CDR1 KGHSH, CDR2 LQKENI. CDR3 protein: CASSPPLSQETQYF. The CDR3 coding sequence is TGTGCCAGTTCACCCCCCCTGAGCCAAGAGACCCAGTACTTC.

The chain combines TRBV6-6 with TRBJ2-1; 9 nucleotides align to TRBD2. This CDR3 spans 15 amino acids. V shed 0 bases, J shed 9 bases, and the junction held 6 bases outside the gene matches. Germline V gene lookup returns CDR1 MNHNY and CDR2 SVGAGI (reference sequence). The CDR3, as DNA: TGTGCCAGCAGTTACTCTAGCGGGAGTGTTGCTGAGCAGTTCTTC. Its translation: CASSYSSGSVAEQFF.

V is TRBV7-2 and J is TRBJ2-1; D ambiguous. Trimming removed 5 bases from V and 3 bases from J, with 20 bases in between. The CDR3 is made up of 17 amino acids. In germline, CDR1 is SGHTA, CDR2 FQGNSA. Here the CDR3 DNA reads TGTGCCAGCAGCCCCCCTTTGAGTCAGGTCATCTACAATGAGCAGTTCTTC. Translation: CASSPPLSQVIYNEQFF.

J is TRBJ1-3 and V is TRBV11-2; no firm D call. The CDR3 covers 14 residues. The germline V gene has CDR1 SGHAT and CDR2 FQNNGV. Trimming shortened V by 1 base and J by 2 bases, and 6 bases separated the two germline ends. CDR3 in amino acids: CASSLGGPGNTIYF. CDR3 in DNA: TGTGCCAGCAGCTTAGGTGGGCCTGGAAACACCATATATTTT.

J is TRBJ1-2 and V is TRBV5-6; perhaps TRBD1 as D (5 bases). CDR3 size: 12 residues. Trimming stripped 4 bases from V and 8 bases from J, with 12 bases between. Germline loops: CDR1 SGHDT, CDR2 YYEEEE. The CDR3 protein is CASSVGTLGYTF. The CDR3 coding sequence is TGTGCCAGCAGCGTGGGGACTTTAGGCTACACCTTC.

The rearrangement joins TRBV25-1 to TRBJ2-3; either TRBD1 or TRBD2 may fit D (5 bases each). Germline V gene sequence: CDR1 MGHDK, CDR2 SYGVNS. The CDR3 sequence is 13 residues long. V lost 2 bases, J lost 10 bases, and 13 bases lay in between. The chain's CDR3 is CASSEDRGMSQYF. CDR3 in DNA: TGTGCCAGCAGTGAAGATCGGGGCATGTCGCAGTATTTT.

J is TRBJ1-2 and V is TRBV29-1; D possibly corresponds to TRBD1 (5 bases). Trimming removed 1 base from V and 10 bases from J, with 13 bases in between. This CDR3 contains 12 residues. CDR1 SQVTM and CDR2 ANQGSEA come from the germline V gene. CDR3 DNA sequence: TGCAGCGTTGAAGGAGGAGGGACCGACTACACCTTC. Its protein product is CSVEGGGTDYTF.

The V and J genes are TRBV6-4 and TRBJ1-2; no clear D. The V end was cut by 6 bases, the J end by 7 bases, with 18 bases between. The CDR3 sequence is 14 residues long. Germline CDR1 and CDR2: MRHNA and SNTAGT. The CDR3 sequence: CASSLAGFDSGYTF. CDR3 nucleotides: TGTGCCAGCAGCCTCGCGGGTTTTGACTCTGGCTACACCTTC.

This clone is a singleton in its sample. The CDR3: CASSLGPGANTEAFF. The CDR3, as DNA: TGCGCCAGCAGCTTGGGGCCTGGTGCGAACACTGAAGCTTTCTTT. The V and J genes are TRBV5-1 and TRBJ1-1; D not resolved. The CDR3 is 15 amino acids. Germline V gene data show CDR1 as SGHRS and CDR2 as YFSETQ. The V gene lost 0 bases and the J gene lost 1 base, with 10 bases spanning the gap.

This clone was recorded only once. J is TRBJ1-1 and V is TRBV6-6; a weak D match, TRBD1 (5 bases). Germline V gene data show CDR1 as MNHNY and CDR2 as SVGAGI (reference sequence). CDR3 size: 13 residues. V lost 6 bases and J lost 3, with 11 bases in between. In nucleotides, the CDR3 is TGTGCCAGCAGCCCAGGGACCTACACTGAAGCTTTCTTT. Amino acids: CASSPGTYTEAFF.

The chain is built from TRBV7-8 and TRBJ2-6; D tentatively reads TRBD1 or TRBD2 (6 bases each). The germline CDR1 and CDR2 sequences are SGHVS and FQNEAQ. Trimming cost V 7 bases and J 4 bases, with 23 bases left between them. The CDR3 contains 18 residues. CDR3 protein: CASIPPSDSRGGANVLTF. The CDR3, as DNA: TGTGCCAGCATCCCACCCTCGGACAGTCGGGGGGGGGCCAACGTCCTGACTTTC.

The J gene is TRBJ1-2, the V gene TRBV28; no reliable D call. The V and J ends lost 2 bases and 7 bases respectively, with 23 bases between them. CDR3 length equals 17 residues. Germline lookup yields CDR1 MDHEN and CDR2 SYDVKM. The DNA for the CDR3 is TGTGCCAGCAGTTTAAGGACCGGAGGCGTGGCCTCTGGTGGCTACACCTTC. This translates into CASSLRTGGVASGGYTF.